The 15 T cell receptor beta chains below were found in one sample sequenced in a study of blood T cell repertoires in COVID-19. The data were produced by immunoSEQ multiplex PCR, yet TCRdb's version contains in-frame clones alone and is incomplete. The data hold more than 90,000 clones, with 82% observed a single time. The sample taken for sequencing was peripheral blood. All receptors derive from an elderly man with acute or convalescent COVID-19.

The chain carries TRBV6-6 and TRBJ1-5, with a possible D match to TRBD1 (5 bases). The V end lost 1 base, the J end lost 1 base, and 8 bases lay between the germline ends. The CDR3 is 15 amino acids. Germline V gives CDR1 MNHNY, CDR2 SVGAGI (reference sequence). This CDR3 is CASSYLTGSNQPQHF. The CDR3 DNA follows: TGTGCCAGCAGTTACTTAACAGGAAGCAATCAGCCCCAGCATTTT.

This clone was picked up a small number of times. The chain uses TRBV5-3 and TRBJ2-2; 9 bases line up with TRBD2. TRBV5-3 is identified as an open reading frame with a role that is uncertain. Germline trimming cut 0 bases from V and 0 bases from J; bases unmatched to any gene: 12. CDR3 length equals 20 residues. The CDR3 nucleotides are TGTGCCAGAAGCTTGGGGCAGCGGGAGGCGAAGCGAACGAACACCGGGGAGCTGTTTTTT. Amino acids: CARSLGQREAKRTNTGELFF.

The genes are TRBV3-1 (or the pseudogene TRBV3-2) and TRBJ2-7, with TRBD2 identical over 12 bases. Germline CDR1 LGHDT, CDR2 YNNKEL (reference sequence). V was pared by 4 bases and J by 4 bases, with 8 bases of the junction left unmatched. This CDR3 comprises 16 residues. CDR3 bases: TGTGCCAGCAGCCCCTCTAGCGGGAGGGGTCGTTACGAGCAGTACTTC. Its translation is CASSPSSGRGRYEQYF.

This chain connects TRBV5-4 to TRBJ1-2; 7 bases agree with TRBD1. Germline values: CDR1 SGHNT, CDR2 YYREEE (reference sequence). The CDR3 consists of 15 residues. Unmatched junction bases numbered 7, after V lost 4 bases and J lost 1 base. The chain's CDR3 is CASSPRQGNNYGYTF. CDR3 nucleotide sequence: TGTGCCAGCAGCCCTCGACAGGGAAATAACTATGGCTACACCTTC. Full variable domain (remainder filled in from reference TRBV5-4 and TRBJ1-2): ETGVTQSPTHLIKTRGQQVTLRCSSQSGHNTVSWYQQALGQGPQFIFQYYREEENGRGNFPPRFSGLQFPNYSSELNVNALELDDSALYLCASSPRQGNNYGYTFGSGTRLTVV.

Turning to this clone: This specimen includes other DNA sequences encoding the same CDR3. CDR3 bases: TGCGCCAGCAGCCCGACAGGGCCTAGCAATCAGCCCCAGCATTTT. This translates into CASSPTGPSNQPQHF. The chain employs TRBV5-1 and TRBJ1-5; 7 nucleotides match TRBD1. Germline values: CDR1 SGHRS, CDR2 YFSETQ. V gave up 4 bases and J gave up 0 bases; unmatched junction bases: 4. This CDR3 spans 15 amino acids.

The chain carries TRBV3-1 (or the pseudogene TRBV3-2) and TRBJ1-2; the D is unclear. The CDR3 has 12 amino acids. CDR1 LGHDT and CDR2 YNNKEL come from the germline V gene (reference sequence). V lost 1 base to trimming and J lost 8 bases, with 8 bases between them. The CDR3 sequence: CASSQVRRGYTF. CDR3 in DNA: TGTGCCAGCAGCCAAGTACGGAGGGGCTACACCTTC.

The gene calls are TRBV6-5 and TRBJ2-2, with D possibly matching TRBD1 (6 bases). Per the germline V gene, CDR1 is MNHEY and CDR2 is SVGAGI. The CDR3 runs 15 residues. Trimming cost V 5 bases and J 5 bases, with 15 bases left between them. The CDR3 coding sequence is TGTGCCAGCAGTCCGCGACAGGTGGGGACCGGGGAGCTGTTTTTT. Protein product: CASSPRQVGTGELFF.

The rearrangement joins TRBV28 to TRBJ2-7, with D possibly being TRBD2 (5 bases). The germline V and J ends were trimmed by 7 bases and 6 bases, with 19 bases remaining between them. From germline, CDR1 is MDHEN and CDR2 SYDVKM. This CDR3 has 14 amino acids. The CDR3 loop is CASIPRASRGEQYF. In DNA, the CDR3 is TGTGCCAGCATTCCCCGGGCCAGTCGGGGCGAGCAGTACTTC.

The chain combines TRBV19 with TRBJ1-6, with TRBD1 identical over 8 bases. With 7 bases clipped from V and 5 bases from J, the junction kept 4 bases outside the gene matches. CDR3 length equals 14 residues. Germline lookup yields CDR1 LNHDA and CDR2 SQIVND (reference sequence). The CDR3: CASTGGLDNSPLHF. CDR3 sequence (DNA): TGTGCCAGTACAGGGGGCTTGGATAATTCACCCCTCCACTTT.

This clone appeared a single time. The rearrangement joins TRBV15 to TRBJ2-5, with D possibly matching TRBD2 (5 bases). Trimming removed 1 base at V and 2 bases at J, with 11 bases between. This CDR3 spans 15 amino acids. The germline V gene encodes CDR1 LNHNV and CDR2 YYDKDF (reference sequence). The CDR3 sequence: CATSRGGQPQETQYF. CDR3 DNA sequence: TGTGCCACCAGCAGAGGAGGGCAGCCTCAAGAGACCCAGTACTTC.

This clone occurred once. The chain recombines TRBV5-1 with TRBJ2-7, with D uncertain. Looked up from germline, CDR1 is SGHRS and CDR2 is YFSETQ. V was pared by 3 bases and J by 0 bases, with 10 bases between. The CDR3 has 14 amino acids. CDR3 nucleotide sequence: TGCGCCAGCAGCTCTGCCCTTAGCTCCTACGAGCAGTACTTC. Residues: CASSSALSSYEQYF.

The chain links TRBV19 to TRBJ2-7; D possibly corresponds to TRBD1 (5 bases). Trimming removed 6 bases at V and 3 bases at J, with 9 bases between. Germline V gene sequence: CDR1 LNHDA, CDR2 SQIVND (reference sequence). The CDR3 covers 12 residues. CDR3 sequence (DNA): TGTGCCAGTAGAGGACAACTCTACGAGCAGTACTTC. Protein product: CASRGQLYEQYF.

This sequence joins TRBV6-1 and TRBJ1-4; 7 bases agree with TRBD1. Germline assignment: CDR1 MNHNS and CDR2 SASEGT. This CDR3 spans 15 amino acids. J lost 5 bases, V lost 2 bases, and 5 bases had no gene match. The CDR3 protein is CASSERSGGNEKLFF. The DNA of the CDR3 is TGTGCCAGCAGTGAAAGGTCAGGGGGGAATGAAAAACTGTTTTTT.

The chain recombines TRBV6-5 with TRBJ1-2, with D unresolved. Germline CDR1 reads MNHEY; CDR2 reads SVGAGI. V was clipped by 6 bases and J by 7 bases, with 12 bases between them. CDR3 length equals 12 residues. Here the CDR3 reads CASSNGLGGYTF. CDR3 coding DNA: TGTGCCAGCAGCAACGGACTGGGTGGCTACACCTTC.

This sequence joins TRBV7-9 and TRBJ2-7; possible D gene TRBD1, 6 bases. Trimming stripped 4 bases from V and 3 bases from J, with 22 bases between. Looked up from germline, CDR1 is SEHNR and CDR2 is FQNEAQ (reference sequence). This CDR3 has 17 residues. This chain's CDR3 is CASSSGPGQPSGYEQYF. DNA of the CDR3: TGTGCCAGCAGCTCCGGACCTGGACAGCCGTCTGGCTACGAGCAGTACTTC. The full variable domain, rest sourced from reference TRBV7-9 and TRBJ2-7, is DTGVSQNPRHKITKRGQNVTFRCDPISEHNRLYWYRQTLGQGPEFLTYFQNEAQLEKSRLLSDRFSAERPKGSFSTLEIQRTEQGDSAMYLCASSSGPGQPSGYEQYFGPGTRLTVT.